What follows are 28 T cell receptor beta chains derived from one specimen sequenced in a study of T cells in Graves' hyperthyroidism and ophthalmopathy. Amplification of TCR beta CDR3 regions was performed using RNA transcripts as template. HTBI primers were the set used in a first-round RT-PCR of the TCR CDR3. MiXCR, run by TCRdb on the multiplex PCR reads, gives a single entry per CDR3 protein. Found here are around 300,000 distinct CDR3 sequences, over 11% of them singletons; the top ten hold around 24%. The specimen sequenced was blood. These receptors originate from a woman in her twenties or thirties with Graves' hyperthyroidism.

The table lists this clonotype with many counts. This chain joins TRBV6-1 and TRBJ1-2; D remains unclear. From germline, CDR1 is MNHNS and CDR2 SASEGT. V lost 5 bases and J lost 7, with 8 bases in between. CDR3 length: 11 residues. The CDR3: CASSPAFGYTF. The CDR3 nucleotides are TGTGCCAGCAGTCCAGCGTTTGGCTACACCTTC.

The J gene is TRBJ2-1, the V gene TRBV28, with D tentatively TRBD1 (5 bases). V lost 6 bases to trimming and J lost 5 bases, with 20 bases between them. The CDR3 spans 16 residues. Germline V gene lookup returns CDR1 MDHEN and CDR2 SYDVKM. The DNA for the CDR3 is TGTGCCAGCAGAGTGGACACGCACTCCCTTAACAATGAGCAGTTCTTC. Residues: CASRVDTHSLNNEQFF.

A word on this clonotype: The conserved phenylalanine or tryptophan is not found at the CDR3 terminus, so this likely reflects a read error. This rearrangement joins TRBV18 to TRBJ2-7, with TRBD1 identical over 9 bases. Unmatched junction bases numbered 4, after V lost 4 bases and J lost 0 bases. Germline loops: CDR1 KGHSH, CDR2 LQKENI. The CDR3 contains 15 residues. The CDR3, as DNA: TGTGCCAGCTCACAACAGGGGGCGAGCTCCTACGAGCAGTACCTC. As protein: CASSQQGASSYEQYL.

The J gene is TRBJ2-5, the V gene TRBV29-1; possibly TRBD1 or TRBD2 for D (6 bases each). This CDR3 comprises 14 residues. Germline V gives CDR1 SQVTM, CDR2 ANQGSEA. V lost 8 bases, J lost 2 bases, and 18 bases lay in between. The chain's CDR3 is CSLGWGAGQETQYF. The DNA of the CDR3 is TGCAGCTTGGGCTGGGGGGCAGGTCAAGAGACCCAGTACTTC.

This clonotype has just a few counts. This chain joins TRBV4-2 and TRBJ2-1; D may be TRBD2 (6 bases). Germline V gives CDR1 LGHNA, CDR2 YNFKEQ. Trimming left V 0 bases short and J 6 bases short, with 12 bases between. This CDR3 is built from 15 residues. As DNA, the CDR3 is TGTGCCAGCAGCCAAGATCTGGGGGGAGGCAATGAGCAGTTCTTC. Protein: CASSQDLGGGNEQFF.

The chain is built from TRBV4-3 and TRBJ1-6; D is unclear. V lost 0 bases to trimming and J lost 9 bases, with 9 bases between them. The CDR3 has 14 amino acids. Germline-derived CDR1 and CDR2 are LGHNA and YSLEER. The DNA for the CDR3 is TGCGCCAGCAGCCAAGAGGTCTCCAGTTCACCCCTCCACTTT. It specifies CASSQEVSSSPLHF.

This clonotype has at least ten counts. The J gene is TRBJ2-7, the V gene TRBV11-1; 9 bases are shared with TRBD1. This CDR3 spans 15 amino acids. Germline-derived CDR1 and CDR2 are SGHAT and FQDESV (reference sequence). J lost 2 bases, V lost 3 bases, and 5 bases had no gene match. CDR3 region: CASSFPGQGAYEQYF. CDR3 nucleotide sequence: TGTGCCAGCAGCTTTCCGGGACAGGGAGCCTACGAGCAGTACTTC.

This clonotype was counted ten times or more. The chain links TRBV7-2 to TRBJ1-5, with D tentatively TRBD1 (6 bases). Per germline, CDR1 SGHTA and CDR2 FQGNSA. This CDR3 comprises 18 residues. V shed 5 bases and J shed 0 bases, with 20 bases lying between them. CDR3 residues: CASSARGGQQYSNQPQHF. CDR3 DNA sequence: TGTGCCAGCAGCGCCCGGGGGGGGCAACAATATAGCAATCAGCCCCAGCATTTT.

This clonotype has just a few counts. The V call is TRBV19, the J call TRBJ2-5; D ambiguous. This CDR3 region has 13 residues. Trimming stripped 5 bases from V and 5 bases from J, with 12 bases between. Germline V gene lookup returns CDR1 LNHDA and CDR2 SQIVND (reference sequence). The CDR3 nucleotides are TGTGCCAGTAGTCGCACCCTGAGGGAGACCCAGTACTTC. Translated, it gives CASSRTLRETQYF.

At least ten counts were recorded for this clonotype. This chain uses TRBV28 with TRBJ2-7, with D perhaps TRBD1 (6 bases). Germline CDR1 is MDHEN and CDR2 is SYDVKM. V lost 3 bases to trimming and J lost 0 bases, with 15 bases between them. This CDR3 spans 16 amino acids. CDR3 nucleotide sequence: TGTGCCAGCAGTTTGGGGCTGCAGGGGAGCTCCTACGAGCAGTACTTC. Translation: CASSLGLQGSSYEQYF.

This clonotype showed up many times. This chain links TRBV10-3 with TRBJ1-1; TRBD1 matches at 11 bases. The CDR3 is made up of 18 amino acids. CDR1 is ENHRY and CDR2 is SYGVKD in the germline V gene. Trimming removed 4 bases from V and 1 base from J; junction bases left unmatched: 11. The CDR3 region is CAISAPPGQGETNTEAFF. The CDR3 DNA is TGTGCCATCAGTGCACCACCGGGACAGGGGGAGACGAACACTGAAGCTTTCTTT.

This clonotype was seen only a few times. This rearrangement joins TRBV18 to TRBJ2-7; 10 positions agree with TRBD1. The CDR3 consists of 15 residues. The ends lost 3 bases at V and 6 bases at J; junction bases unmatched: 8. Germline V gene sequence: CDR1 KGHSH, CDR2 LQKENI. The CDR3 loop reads CASSPLGQGLSEQYF. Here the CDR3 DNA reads TGTGCCAGCTCACCGCTGGGACAGGGGCTATCCGAGCAGTACTTC.

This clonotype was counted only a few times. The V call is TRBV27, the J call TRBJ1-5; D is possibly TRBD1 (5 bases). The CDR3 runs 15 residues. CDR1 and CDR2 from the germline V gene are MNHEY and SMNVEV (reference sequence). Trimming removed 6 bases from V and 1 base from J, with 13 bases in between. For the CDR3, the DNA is TGTGCCAGCAGCCCCGGGGGGAGGAGCAATCAGCCCCAGCATTTT. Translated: CASSPGGRSNQPQHF.

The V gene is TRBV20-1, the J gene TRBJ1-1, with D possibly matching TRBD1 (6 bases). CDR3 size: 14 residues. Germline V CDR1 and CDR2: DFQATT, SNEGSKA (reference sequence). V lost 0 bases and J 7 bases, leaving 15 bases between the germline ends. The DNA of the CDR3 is TGCAGTGCTAGAGATTCGGGGGGCCTGGGTGAAGCTTTCTTT. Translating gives CSARDSGGLGEAFF.

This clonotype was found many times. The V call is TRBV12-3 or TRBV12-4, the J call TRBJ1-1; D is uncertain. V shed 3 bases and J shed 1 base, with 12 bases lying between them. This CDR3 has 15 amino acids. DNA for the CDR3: TGTGCCAGCAGTTTCGGGTCATCGAGGAACACTGAAGCTTTCTTT. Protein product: CASSFGSSRNTEAFF.

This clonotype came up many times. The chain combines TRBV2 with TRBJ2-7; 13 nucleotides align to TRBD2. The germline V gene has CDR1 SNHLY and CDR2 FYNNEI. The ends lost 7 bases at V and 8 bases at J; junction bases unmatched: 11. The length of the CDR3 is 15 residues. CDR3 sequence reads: CASTAPGTSGAKQYF. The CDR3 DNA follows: TGTGCCAGCACCGCTCCCGGGACTAGCGGGGCAAAGCAGTACTTC.

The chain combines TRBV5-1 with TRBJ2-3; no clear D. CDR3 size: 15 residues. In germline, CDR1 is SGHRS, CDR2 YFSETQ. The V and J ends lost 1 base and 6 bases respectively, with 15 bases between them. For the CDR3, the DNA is TGCGCCAGCAGCTTGAGTGCCACGGTAGGGGATACGCAGTATTTT. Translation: CASSLSATVGDTQYF.

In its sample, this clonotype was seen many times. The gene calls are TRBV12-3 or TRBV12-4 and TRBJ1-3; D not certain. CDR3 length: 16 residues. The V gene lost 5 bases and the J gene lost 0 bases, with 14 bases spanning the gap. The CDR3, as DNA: TGTGCCAGCAGTGGGCACCGGGAAAGCTCTGGAAACACCATATATTTT. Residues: CASSGHRESSGNTIYF.

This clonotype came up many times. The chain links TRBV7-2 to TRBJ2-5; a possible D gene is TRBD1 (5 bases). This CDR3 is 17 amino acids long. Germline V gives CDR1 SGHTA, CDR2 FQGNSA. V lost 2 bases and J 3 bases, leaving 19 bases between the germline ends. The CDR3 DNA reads TGTGCCAGCAGCTTAAATCTGTTCCCCAGGGCCGAAGAGACCCAGTACTTC. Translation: CASSLNLFPRAEETQYF.

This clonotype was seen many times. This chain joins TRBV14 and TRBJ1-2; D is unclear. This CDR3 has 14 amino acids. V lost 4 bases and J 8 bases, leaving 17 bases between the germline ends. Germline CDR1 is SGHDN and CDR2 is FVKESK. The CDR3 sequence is CASSPSLQGIGYTF. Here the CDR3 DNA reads TGTGCCAGCAGCCCCAGTCTCCAAGGGATCGGCTACACCTTC.

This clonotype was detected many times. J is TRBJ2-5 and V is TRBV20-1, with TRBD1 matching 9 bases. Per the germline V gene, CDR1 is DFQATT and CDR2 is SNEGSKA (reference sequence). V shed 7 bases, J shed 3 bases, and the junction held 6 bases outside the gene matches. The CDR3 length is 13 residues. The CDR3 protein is CSVEGQGEETQYF. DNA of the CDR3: TGCAGTGTCGAGGGACAGGGTGAAGAGACCCAGTACTTC.

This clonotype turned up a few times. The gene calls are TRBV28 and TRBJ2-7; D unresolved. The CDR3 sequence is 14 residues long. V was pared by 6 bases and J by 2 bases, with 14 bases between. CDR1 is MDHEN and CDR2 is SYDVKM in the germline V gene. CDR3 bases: TGTGCCAGCAGGTGGGTTTACGGCGCCTACGAGCAGTACTTC. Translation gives CASRWVYGAYEQYF.

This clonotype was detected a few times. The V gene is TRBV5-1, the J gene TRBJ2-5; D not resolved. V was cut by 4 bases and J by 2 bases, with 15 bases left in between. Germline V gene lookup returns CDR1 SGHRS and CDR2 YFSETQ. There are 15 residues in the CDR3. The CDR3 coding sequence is TGCGCCAGCAGCGACCGACGGCACCCTCAAGAGACCCAGTACTTC. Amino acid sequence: CASSDRRHPQETQYF.

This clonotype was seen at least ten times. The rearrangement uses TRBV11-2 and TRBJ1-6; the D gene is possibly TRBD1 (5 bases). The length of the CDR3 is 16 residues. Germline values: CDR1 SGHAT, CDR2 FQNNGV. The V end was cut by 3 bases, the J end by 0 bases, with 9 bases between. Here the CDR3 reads CASSFRQLSYNSPLHF. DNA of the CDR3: TGTGCCAGCAGCTTTCGACAGCTCTCCTATAATTCACCCCTCCACTTT.

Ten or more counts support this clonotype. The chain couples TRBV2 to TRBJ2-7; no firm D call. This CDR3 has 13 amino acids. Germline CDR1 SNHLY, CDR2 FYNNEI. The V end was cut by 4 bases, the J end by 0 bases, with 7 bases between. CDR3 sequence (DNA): TGTGCCAGCAGTGCGCCCCGCTCCTACGAGCAGTACTTC. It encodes CASSAPRSYEQYF. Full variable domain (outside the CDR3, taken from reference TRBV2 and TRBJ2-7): EPEVTQTPSHQVTQMGQEVILRCVPISNHLYFYWYRQILGQKVEFLVSFYNNEISEKSEIFDDQFSVERPDGSNFTLKIRSTKLEDSAMYFCASSAPRSYEQYFGPGTRLTVT.

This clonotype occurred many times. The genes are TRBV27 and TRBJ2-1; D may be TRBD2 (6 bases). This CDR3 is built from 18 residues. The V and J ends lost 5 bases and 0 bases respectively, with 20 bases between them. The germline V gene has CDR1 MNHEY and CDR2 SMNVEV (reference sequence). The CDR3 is CASSLLATLQSSYNEQFF. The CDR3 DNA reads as TGTGCCAGCAGTCTCCTAGCGACCCTTCAAAGCTCCTACAATGAGCAGTTCTTC.

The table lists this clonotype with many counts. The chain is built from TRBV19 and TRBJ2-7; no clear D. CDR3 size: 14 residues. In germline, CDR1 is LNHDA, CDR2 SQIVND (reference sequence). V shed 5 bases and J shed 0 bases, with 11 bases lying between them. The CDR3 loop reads CASSDDGDSYEQYF. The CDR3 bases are TGTGCCAGTAGTGATGACGGTGACTCCTACGAGCAGTACTTC.

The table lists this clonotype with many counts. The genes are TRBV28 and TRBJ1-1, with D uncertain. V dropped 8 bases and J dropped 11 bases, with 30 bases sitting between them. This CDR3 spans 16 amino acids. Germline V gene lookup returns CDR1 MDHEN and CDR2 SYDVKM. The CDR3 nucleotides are TGTGCCAGCGGCCCAGCAAAGTCCGTGATGGACCCGGGGGCTTTCTTT. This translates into CASGPAKSVMDPGAFF.